The 8 T cell receptor beta chains listed next were all sequenced from one sample in a study of CD8+ T cells in alopecia areata. cDNA serving as the sequencing template came from extracted, reverse transcribed RNA. Clones were read by immunoSEQ multiplex PCR, and TCRdb kept only the in-frame ones, dropping some. The sample has about 110,000 clones, none seen only once. The sample consisted of lesional skin. These receptors all stem from a C3H/HeJ mouse with alopecia areata. This mouse strain has H2-k as its MHC haplotype.

Many counts were recorded for this clone. Genes and germline come from the mouse. Sequencing ends 4 residues short of the CDR3 end; the germline J gene provides the rest. The chain is built from TRBV13-3 and TRBJ1-1; no clear D gene. This CDR3 spans 13 amino acids. Germline V lookup: CDR1 NNHDY, CDR2 SYVADS. The V end was cut by 6 bases, the J end by 0 bases, with 9 bases between. The CDR3: CASNTAANTEVFF. The sequenced part of the CDR3 DNA is TGTGCCAGCAATACAGCTGCAAACACA.

In the case of this clone: Gene names denote mouse genes. The read ends 4 residues shy of where the CDR3 ends; the end is completed using the germline J gene. V gene TRBV5 combines with J gene TRBJ2-7; 7 nucleotides align to TRBD1. The CDR3 is made up of 15 amino acids. With 1 base clipped from V and 0 bases from J, the junction kept 3 bases outside the gene matches. Germline lookup yields CDR1 LGHNA and CDR2 YNLKQL (reference sequence). The CDR3 bases that were read are TGTGCCAGCAGCCAAGTGGGACAGAGCTCCTAT. This sequence encodes CASSQVGQSSY. The whole CDR3 protein is CASSQVGQSSYEQYF.

This clone was counted a few times. These gene names are mouse names. The read stops 4 residues short of the end of the CDR3; the missing end is completed from the germline J gene. The chain couples TRBV13-2 to TRBJ2-4; possibly TRBD1 for D (6 bases). This CDR3 has 18 residues. In germline, CDR1 is NNHNN, CDR2 SYGAGS (reference sequence). Trimming removed 0 bases at V and 0 bases at J, with 17 bases between. CDR3 protein: CASGDAAGTKSSQNTLYF. The sequenced CDR3 bases are TGTGCCAGCGGTGATGCAGCCGGGACAAAATCTAGTCAAAAC.

Regarding this clone: Gene labels here are mouse ones. The observed sequence ends 4 residues before the CDR3 terminus, with the missing tail filled in from the germline J gene. V gene TRBV13-3 combines with J gene TRBJ2-1; 12 positions agree with TRBD2. The CDR3 is made up of 16 amino acids. CDR1 and CDR2 from the germline V gene are NNHDY and SYVADS. The covered CDR3 bases are TGTGCCAGCAGTGTCGAGACTGGGGGGGCGCGAGCT. Encoded protein: CASSVETGGARA. The CDR3 reads in full as CASSVETGGARAEQFF.

A word on this clone: The genes are named according to mouse. Read coverage stops 4 residues before the CDR3 terminus; the germline J gene supplies the remainder. The J gene is TRBJ1-1, the V gene TRBV1; 8 bases are a match to TRBD1. There are 15 residues in the CDR3. Germline V gene sequence: CDR1 NSQYPW, CDR2 LRSPGD (reference sequence). J gave up 0 bases and V 4 bases, and 4 bases lay outside the gene matches. CDR3: CTCSGTGGTNTEVFF. The covered CDR3 bases are TGCACCTGCAGTGGAACAGGGGGGACAAACACA. The full variable domain, in which reference TRBV1 and TRBJ1-1 provide the parts outside the CDR3, is VTLLEQNPRWRLVPRGQAVNLRCILKNSQYPWMSWYQQDLQKQLQWLFTLRSPGDKEVKSLPGADYLATRVTDTELRLQVANMSQGRTLYCTCSGTGGTNTEVFFGKGTRLTVV.

There are a few counts of this clone. These gene names are mouse names. The sequence runs out 4 residues before the end of the CDR3; the remainder is reconstructed from the germline J gene. The chain links TRBV1 to TRBJ2-1; TRBD1 matches at 8 bases. With 0 bases clipped from V and 0 bases from J, the junction kept 1 base outside the gene matches. This CDR3 is 16 amino acids long. Germline V gives CDR1 NSQYPW, CDR2 LRSPGD (reference sequence). The CDR3 is CTCSAEDRANYAEQFF. CDR3 DNA, as far as it was read: TGCACCTGCAGTGCAGAGGACAGGGCTAACTATGCT.

About this clone: The protein listed by TCRdb differs at residue 11 from the translated DNA, so the DNA translation is shown. The gene names here belong to mouse. Read sequence stops 3 residues before the CDR3 end, and the germline J gene provides the missing end. The chain employs TRBV1 and TRBJ1-6; weak D call: TRBD1 (5 bases). TRBJ1-6 is given ORF status, its function remaining uncertain. Germline CDR1 reads NSQYPW; CDR2 reads LRSPGD (reference sequence). V lost 2 bases and J 7 bases, leaving 9 bases between the germline ends. The CDR3 contains 14 residues. CDR3: CTCSAPRTNSPLYF. The CDR3 bases that were read are TGCACCTGCAGTGCACCTCGGACAAATTCGCCC.

About this clone: Mouse names are used for the genes. The CDR3 end falls 4 residues outside the read, so it is completed with the germline J gene. The chain couples TRBV19 to TRBJ2-2, with D possibly being TRBD2 (6 bases). CDR1 and CDR2 from the germline V gene are FNHDT and SITEND (reference sequence). V dropped 4 bases and J dropped 2 bases, with 9 bases sitting between them. There are 14 residues in the CDR3. The CDR3 loop is CASSRWGNTGQLYF. The CDR3 bases that were read are TGTGCCAGCAGTCGCTGGGGCAACACCGGG.